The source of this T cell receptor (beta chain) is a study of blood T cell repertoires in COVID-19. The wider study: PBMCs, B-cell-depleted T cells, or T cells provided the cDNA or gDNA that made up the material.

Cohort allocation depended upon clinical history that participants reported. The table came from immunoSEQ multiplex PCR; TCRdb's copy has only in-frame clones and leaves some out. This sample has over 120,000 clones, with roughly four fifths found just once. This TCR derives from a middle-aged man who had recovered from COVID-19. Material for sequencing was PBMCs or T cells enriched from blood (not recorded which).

DNA of the CDR3: TGCGCCAGCAGCTTGTCGGGCACTGAAGCTTTCTTT. It yields the protein CASSLSGTEAFF. The chain carries TRBV5-1 and TRBJ1-1; D unresolved. The CDR3 has 12 residues. In germline, CDR1 is SGHRS, CDR2 YFSETQ. V gave up 1 base and J gave up 4 bases, with 5 bases separating them. The whole variable domain, remainder taken from reference TRBV5-1 and TRBJ1-1, is KAGVTQTPRYLIKTRGQQVTLSCSPISGHRSVSWYQQTPGQGLQFLFEYFSETQRNKGNFPGRFSGRQFSNSRSEMNVSTLELGDSALYLCASSLSGTEAFFGQGTRLTVV.